These 30 T cell receptor beta chains came from one sample sequenced in a study of cytomegalovirus exposure and HLA in healthy donors. This table comes from immunoSEQ multiplex PCR, and its TCRdb copy is limited to in-frame clones, with some not included. The sample records roughly 100,000 clones, around 89% being singletons. The material sequenced was PBMCs. Every receptor here comes from a woman aged 18 to 35 in good health and CMV-seropositive.

The J gene is TRBJ2-5, the V gene TRBV18; no clear D. This CDR3 is 14 amino acids long. V shed 2 bases and J shed 5 bases, with 12 bases lying between them. CDR1 and CDR2 (germline): KGHSH, LQKENI. Written as DNA, the CDR3 is TGTGCCAGCTCACCAGAAACATCCAGGGAGACCCAGTACTTC. Its translation is CASSPETSRETQYF.

The rearrangement links TRBV7-6 to TRBJ1-3; 7 positions agree with TRBD1. The CDR3 has 14 residues. The ends lost 5 bases at V and 1 base at J; junction bases unmatched: 2. The germline CDR1 and CDR2 sequences are SGHVS and FNYEAQ. DNA of the CDR3: TGTGCCAGCAGCGCGACAGGGTCTGGAAACACCATATATTTT. Translating gives CASSATGSGNTIYF.

The V gene is TRBV2, the J gene TRBJ2-7; no firm D call. In germline, CDR1 is SNHLY, CDR2 FYNNEI. V lost 6 bases, J lost 4 bases, and 13 bases lay in between. The CDR3 totals 13 residues. The CDR3 spells CASRQLDGYEQYV. The CDR3 DNA reads TGTGCCAGCAGACAGCTTGATGGGTACGAGCAGTACGTC.

This chain joins TRBV19 and TRBJ2-5; TRBD1 matches at 10 bases. J lost 4 bases, V lost 2 bases, and 7 bases had no gene match. Germline assignment: CDR1 LNHDA and CDR2 SQIVND (reference sequence). The CDR3 totals 16 residues. The CDR3 protein is CASSIIKTGGVETQYF. For the CDR3, the DNA is TGTGCCAGTAGTATAATTAAGACAGGGGGCGTAGAGACCCAGTACTTC.

The chain couples TRBV27 to TRBJ1-4, with 9 positions matching TRBD1. J gave up 11 bases and V 5 bases, and 15 bases lay outside the gene matches. The CDR3 contains 16 residues. CDR1 and CDR2 from the germline V gene are MNHEY and SMNVEV (reference sequence). This chain's CDR3 is CASSTGTGSHLGKLFF. The CDR3 bases are TGTGCCAGCAGTACAGGGACAGGGTCCCATTTGGGTAAACTGTTTTTT.

This chain connects TRBV5-4 to TRBJ2-2; TRBD2 is a possible D gene (5 bases). With 0 bases removed from V and 7 bases from J, the gap between germline ends came to 10 bases. Looked up from germline, CDR1 is SGHNT and CDR2 is YYREEE (reference sequence). This CDR3 has 14 amino acids. The CDR3: CASSLGRENGELFF. The CDR3 nucleotides are TGTGCCAGCAGCTTGGGAAGGGAGAACGGGGAGCTGTTTTTT.

This clone was found a few times. This chain connects TRBV11-2 to TRBJ2-2; D is unclear. CDR3 length: 13 amino acids. Germline CDR1 reads SGHAT; CDR2 reads FQNNGV. Trimming pared 5 bases from V and 5 bases from J, leaving 9 bases between. The CDR3 coding sequence is TGTGCCAGCAGCACCCTACGAACCGGGGAGCTGTTTTTT. The encoded protein is CASSTLRTGELFF.

The chain couples TRBV6-6 to TRBJ2-7, with D perhaps TRBD2 (6 bases). There are 16 residues in the CDR3. Trimming removed 5 bases at V and 2 bases at J, with 19 bases between. In germline, CDR1 is MNHNY, CDR2 SVGAGI (reference sequence). The CDR3 nucleotides are TGTGCCAGCAGTCCTCCGAGAGGTGCGGGGACCTACGAGCAGTACGTC. Translation: CASSPPRGAGTYEQYV.

The chain joins TRBV28 to TRBJ1-1, with a possible D match to TRBD1 (6 bases). Looked up from germline, CDR1 is MDHEN and CDR2 is SYDVKM. The CDR3 totals 13 residues. Between the trimmed V and J ends, which lost 7 bases and 1 base, there was a span of 10 bases. The CDR3 coding sequence is TGTGCCAGCATAGCAGGGGCGAACACTGAAGCTTTCTTT. It specifies CASIAGANTEAFF.

The table lists this clone with a count of one. The same CDR3 also results from other DNA sequences found in this sample. This chain links TRBV6-1 with TRBJ1-1, with D perhaps TRBD1 (6 bases). This CDR3 is 13 amino acids long. CDR1 and CDR2 from the germline V gene are MNHNS and SASEGT. The ends were cut back, 6 bases at V and 0 bases at J, with 8 bases in the middle. CDR3 nucleotides: TGTGCCAGCAGAGGACAGTTGAACACTGAAGCTTTCTTT. Translated: CASRGQLNTEAFF.

The chain employs TRBV19 and TRBJ1-2, with 10 bases aligning to TRBD1. The V gene end was trimmed by 5 bases and the J gene end by 0 bases; junction bases not matched to a gene: 3. Germline V gives CDR1 LNHDA, CDR2 SQIVND (reference sequence). This CDR3 spans 15 amino acids. DNA for the CDR3: TGTGCCAGTAGTCATGGACAGGGGGCTAACTATGGCTACACCTTC. Amino acids: CASSHGQGANYGYTF.

The chain uses TRBV27 and TRBJ2-7; D is possibly TRBD2 (6 bases). The V and J ends lost 6 bases and 0 bases respectively, with 12 bases between them. Looked up from germline, CDR1 is MNHEY and CDR2 is SMNVEV (reference sequence). The CDR3 length is 14 residues. The CDR3: CASRYSGGSYEQYF. The DNA for the CDR3 is TGTGCCAGCAGATACTCCGGGGGCTCCTACGAGCAGTACTTC.

J is TRBJ2-5 and V is TRBV29-1; 7 nucleotides align to TRBD1. Germline-derived CDR1 and CDR2 are SQVTM and ANQGSEA. V lost 6 bases to trimming and J lost 5 bases; unmatched junction nucleotides: 6. CDR3 length: 12 residues. The CDR3 spells CSVRQGVETQYF. The DNA of the CDR3 is TGCAGCGTACGACAGGGCGTGGAGACCCAGTACTTC.

The chain carries TRBV21-1 and TRBJ2-7; the table's D call TRBD1 went unverified against the DNA. TRBV21-1 is termed a pseudogene. This CDR3 is 14 amino acids long. The CDR3 loop reads CASSKGQGGYEQYV. The CDR3 region has the DNA TGTGCCAGCAGCAAGGGACAGGGAGGCTACGAGCAGTACGTC.

V usage is TRBV21-1 and J usage is TRBJ2-5; the DNA was not compared with TRBD2, the D call given in the table. TRBV21-1 is a documented pseudogene. The CDR3 totals 15 residues. The CDR3 coding sequence is TGTGCCAGCAGCAAAGTTCGGGGGGGCCGGGAGACCCAGTACTTC. Translating it yields CASSKVRGGRETQYF.

In this sample, this clone turned up a few times. The V and J genes are TRBV4-1 and TRBJ1-3, with 9 bases that match TRBD1. CDR1 and CDR2 from the germline V gene are MGHRA and YSYEKL. The ends lost 0 bases at V and 8 bases at J; junction bases unmatched: 5. The CDR3 loop spans 15 amino acids. The CDR3 DNA sequence: TGCGCCAGCAGCCAAGATGGACAGGGGAGTTACACCATATATTTT. This encodes CASSQDGQGSYTIYF.

The chain uses TRBV18 and TRBJ2-3; 9 bases agree with TRBD2. Looked up from germline, CDR1 is KGHSH and CDR2 is LQKENI. CDR3 size: 16 residues. V trimming: 3 bases; J trimming: 0 bases; junction bases outside the gene matches: 4. For the CDR3, the DNA is TGTGCCAGCTCACCTTCTAGCGGGGCTAGCACAGATACGCAGTATTTT. It encodes CASSPSSGASTDTQYF. Full variable domain (rest looked up from reference TRBV18 and TRBJ2-3): NAGVMQNPRHLVRRRGQEARLRCSPMKGHSHVYWYRQLPEEGLKFMVYLQKENIIDESGMPKERFSAEFPKEGPSILRIQQVVRGDSAAYFCASSPSSGASTDTQYFGPGTRLTVL.

The chain uses TRBV28 and TRBJ2-7; tentatively, D is TRBD2 (5 bases). Looked up from germline, CDR1 is MDHEN and CDR2 is SYDVKM. Trimming left V 3 bases short and J 4 bases short, with 16 bases between. The CDR3 loop spans 15 amino acids. The CDR3 loop is CASSFRGPNSYEQYF. The CDR3 DNA follows: TGTGCCAGCAGTTTTCGAGGGCCCAACTCGTACGAGCAGTACTTC. The variable domain in full, completed from reference TRBV28 and TRBJ2-7, reads DVKVTQSSRYLVKRTGEKVFLECVQDMDHENMFWYRQDPGLGLRLIYFSYDVKMKEKGDIPEGYSVSREKKERFSLILESASTNQTSMYLCASSFRGPNSYEQYFGPGTRLTVT.

The chain couples TRBV27 to TRBJ1-1; 8 nucleotides line up with TRBD1. J lost 3 bases, V lost 5 bases, and 5 bases had no gene match. Looked up from germline, CDR1 is MNHEY and CDR2 is SMNVEV (reference sequence). The CDR3 runs to 14 residues. CDR3: CASSRQGSDTEAFF. Written as DNA, the CDR3 is TGTGCCAGCAGTAGACAGGGGAGTGACACTGAAGCTTTCTTT.

V gene TRBV19 combines with J gene TRBJ2-3; possible D gene TRBD2, 7 bases. Trimming shortened V by 3 bases and J by 2 bases, and 18 bases separated the two germline ends. The CDR3 is made up of 17 amino acids. Germline-derived CDR1 and CDR2 are LNHDA and SQIVND (reference sequence). The CDR3 spells CASSIMGRGAVTDTQYF. The CDR3 coding sequence is TGTGCCAGTAGTATTATGGGCCGGGGGGCGGTCACAGATACGCAGTATTTT. Looking up the rest from reference TRBV19 and TRBJ2-3 gives the full variable domain: DGGITQSPKYLFRKEGQNVTLSCEQNLNHDAMYWYRQDPGQGLRLIYYSQIVNDFQKGDIAEGYSVSREKKESFPLTVTSAQKNPTAFYLCASSIMGRGAVTDTQYFGPGTRLTVL.

V usage is TRBV18 and J usage is TRBJ1-1; the match to TRBD1 covers 7 bases. This CDR3 has 17 amino acids. The germline V gene has CDR1 KGHSH and CDR2 LQKENI. V was clipped by 8 bases and J by 1 base; unmatched bases: 16. CDR3 DNA sequence: TGTGCCAGCACGCCCTTAGACAGGGCTGATAAGAACACTGAAGCTTTCTTT. Amino acid sequence: CASTPLDRADKNTEAFF.

The rearrangement links TRBV16 to TRBJ1-2, with D possibly matching TRBD1 (6 bases). Germline CDR1 and CDR2: KGHSY and FQNENV. V was cut by 0 bases and J by 4 bases, with 15 bases left in between. This CDR3 region has 16 residues. The DNA for the CDR3 is TGTGCCAGCAGCCAATCTTTTGGGACAACTACCTATGGCTACACCTTC. This translates into CASSQSFGTTTYGYTF.

The V gene is TRBV28, the J gene TRBJ1-5, with TRBD1 matching 9 bases. The ends lost 4 bases at V and 0 bases at J; junction bases unmatched: 4. This CDR3 has 16 residues. Germline lookup yields CDR1 MDHEN and CDR2 SYDVKM. For the CDR3, the DNA is TGTGCCAGCAGTTACGGGACAGGGTATAGCAATCAGCCCCAGCATTTT. Translation gives CASSYGTGYSNQPQHF. Supplemented by reference TRBV28 and TRBJ1-5, the full variable domain reads DVKVTQSSRYLVKRTGEKVFLECVQDMDHENMFWYRQDPGLGLRLIYFSYDVKMKEKGDIPEGYSVSREKKERFSLILESASTNQTSMYLCASSYGTGYSNQPQHFGDGTRLSIL.

The chain is built from TRBV9 and TRBJ1-1, with 7 bases that match TRBD1. The CDR3 length is 16 residues. V was pared by 4 bases and J by 4 bases, with 13 bases of the junction left unmatched. Germline CDR1 is SGDLS and CDR2 is YYNGEE. CDR3 amino acids: CASSPTGAPGGTEAFF. DNA of the CDR3: TGTGCCAGCAGCCCTACAGGGGCCCCGGGCGGCACTGAAGCTTTCTTT.

This clone was seen once. V gene TRBV10-1 combines with J gene TRBJ2-7; D not certain. CDR1 is WNHNN and CDR2 is SYGVQD in the germline V gene (reference sequence). V lost 0 bases, J lost 12 bases, and 9 bases lay in between. The CDR3 covers 11 residues. This chain's CDR3 is CASSESYPRYF. DNA of the CDR3: TGCGCCAGCAGTGAGTCCTATCCCCGGTACTTC.

This clone was seen a handful of times. V and J are TRBV28 and TRBJ1-2; tentatively, D is TRBD1 (5 bases). The germline V and J ends were trimmed by 4 bases and 7 bases, with 16 bases remaining between them. This CDR3 contains 14 residues. Germline CDR1 is MDHEN and CDR2 is SYDVKM. The CDR3 reads CASSSPGIVGGYTF. The CDR3 region has the DNA TGTGCCAGCAGTTCCCCAGGGATCGTAGGTGGCTACACCTTC.

The rearrangement uses TRBV19 and TRBJ2-4, with 7 bases identical to TRBD1. The CDR3 length is 16 residues. Per the germline V gene, CDR1 is LNHDA and CDR2 is SQIVND (reference sequence). The V and J ends lost 3 bases and 0 bases, in that order; junction bases with no gene match: 5. CDR3 sequence: CASSILQGVAKNIQYF. The CDR3 DNA reads TGTGCCAGTAGTATCCTCCAGGGGGTAGCCAAAAACATTCAGTACTTC.

V and J are TRBV5-1 and TRBJ1-1, with D unclear. V dropped 1 base and J dropped 0 bases, with 13 bases sitting between them. CDR1 and CDR2 (germline): SGHRS, YFSETQ. This CDR3 comprises 16 residues. The CDR3: CASSLQGRSMNTEAFF. The CDR3 coding sequence is TGCGCCAGCAGCTTGCAAGGGAGGAGCATGAACACTGAAGCTTTCTTT.

The chain employs TRBV4-3 and TRBJ1-1, with D tentatively TRBD1 (5 bases). Germline V gene sequence: CDR1 LGHNA, CDR2 YSLEER. The CDR3 length is 15 residues. Trimming left V 0 bases short and J 5 bases short, with 13 bases between. The CDR3 region has the DNA TGCGCCAGCAGCCAAGAGGTCCAGGGTGGGACTGAAGCTTTCTTT. The encoded protein is CASSQEVQGGTEAFF.

The chain employs TRBV19 and TRBJ1-5, with 8 bases aligning to TRBD1. The CDR3 is made up of 14 amino acids. With V trimmed by 5 bases and J by 11 bases, 11 bases remained unmatched. Per the germline V gene, CDR1 is LNHDA and CDR2 is SQIVND (reference sequence). This chain's CDR3 is CASSVTGAGIAQHF. The DNA of the CDR3 is TGTGCCAGTAGTGTGACAGGGGCTGGGATCGCCCAGCATTTT.